Below, 30 T cell receptor beta chains from the same sample are listed, as sequenced in a study of siplizumab effects on memory and regulatory T cells. Using immunoSEQ multiplex PCR, the repertoire was profiled, and TCRdb retains in-frame clones only, with some absent. The table includes some 100,000 clones, roughly 94% detected once. The sample was Tregs sorted from blood. The receptors derive from a human donor in good health.

The V gene is TRBV28, the J gene TRBJ2-7; no clear D gene. V shed 3 bases and J shed 6 bases, with 6 bases lying between them. Germline V gene lookup returns CDR1 MDHEN and CDR2 SYDVKM. This CDR3 comprises 11 residues. The CDR3 bases are TGTGCCAGCAGTTTGTGGGCCGAGCAGTACTTC. Its translation is CASSLWAEQYF.

The rearrangement joins TRBV11-2 to TRBJ1-6, with unresolved D. Germline CDR1 SGHAT, CDR2 FQNNGV. The CDR3 sequence is 16 residues long. Trimming pared 0 bases from V and 5 bases from J, leaving 11 bases between. The chain's CDR3 is CASSLDPPANNSPLHF. CDR3 DNA: TGTGCCAGCAGCTTAGATCCGCCGGCCAATAATTCACCCCTCCACTTT.

CDR3 in DNA: TGTGCCACCAGCAGTGATAACTATGGCTACACCTTC. Its protein is CATSSDNYGYTF. V gene TRBV15 combines with J gene TRBJ1-2; no reliable D call. Trimming took 3 bases from V and 1 from J, leaving 3 bases between them. CDR1 and CDR2 from the germline V gene are LNHNV and YYDKDF (reference sequence). The CDR3 length is 12 residues.

This clone was seen once. This chain uses TRBV30 with TRBJ1-1; D remains unclear. The CDR3 is 15 residues long. The V gene lost 0 bases and the J gene lost 0 bases, with 11 bases spanning the gap. The V gene's germline CDR1 is GTSNPN and CDR2 SVGIG (reference sequence). The CDR3 DNA reads as TGTGCCTGGAGTGTTTATGCAGCCGTGAACACTGAAGCTTTCTTT. Translated, it gives CAWSVYAAVNTEAFF. The full variable domain, with the rest looked up from reference TRBV30 and TRBJ1-1, is SQTIHQWPATLVQPVGSPLSLECTVEGTSNPNLYWYRQAAGRGLQLLFYSVGIGQISSEVPQNLSASRPQDRQFILSSKKLLLSDSGFYLCAWSVYAAVNTEAFFGQGTRLTVV.

The gene calls are TRBV5-1 and TRBJ2-1, with D hard to call. From germline, CDR1 is SGHRS and CDR2 YFSETQ. The V and J ends lost 0 bases and 1 base respectively, with 8 bases between them. This CDR3 is 15 amino acids long. The CDR3 DNA reads TGCGCCAGCAGCTTGGTCTCCAAATCCTACAATGAGCAGTTCTTC. Translated: CASSLVSKSYNEQFF. The full variable domain, in which reference TRBV5-1 and TRBJ2-1 provide the parts outside the CDR3, is KAGVTQTPRYLIKTRGQQVTLSCSPISGHRSVSWYQQTPGQGLQFLFEYFSETQRNKGNFPGRFSGRQFSNSRSEMNVSTLELGDSALYLCASSLVSKSYNEQFFGPGTRLTVL.

J is TRBJ1-1 and V is TRBV28; D call uncertain. The germline CDR1 and CDR2 sequences are MDHEN and SYDVKM. V was pared by 7 bases and J by 5 bases, with 17 bases between. CDR3 length: 14 residues. The CDR3 spells CASTRIFLVTEAFF. CDR3 sequence (DNA): TGTGCCAGCACCCGTATTTTTTTGGTGACTGAAGCTTTCTTT.

The V and J genes are TRBV5-7 and TRBJ1-1; unclear D gene. TRBV5-7 is an ORF; its function is uncertain. The ends were cut back, 3 bases at V and 6 bases at J, with 15 bases in the middle. This CDR3 has 14 residues. The CDR3 protein is CASSSDLRVSEAFF. Written as DNA, the CDR3 is TGTGCCAGCAGCTCCGACCTCAGAGTATCTGAAGCTTTCTTT.

The chain joins TRBV7-2 to TRBJ1-2, with no clear D. V was cut by 1 base and J by 6 bases, with 12 bases left in between. Looked up from germline, CDR1 is SGHTA and CDR2 is FQGNSA. This CDR3 spans 14 amino acids. In nucleotides, the CDR3 is TGTGCCAGCAGCTTAGGACCGGGATTTGATGGCTACACCTTC. Encoded protein: CASSLGPGFDGYTF. The complete variable domain, with remaining parts taken from reference TRBV7-2 and TRBJ1-2, reads GAGVSQSPSNKVTEKGKDVELRCDPISGHTALYWYRQSLGQGLEFLIYFQGNSAPDKSGLPSDRFSAERTGGSVSTLTIQRTQQEDSAVYLCASSLGPGFDGYTFGSGTRLTVV.

The rearrangement links TRBV19 to TRBJ2-3; D call uncertain. Trimming left V 2 bases short and J 1 base short, with 10 bases between. This CDR3 region has 15 residues. Looked up from germline, CDR1 is LNHDA and CDR2 is SQIVND (reference sequence). The CDR3 reads CASSIYGVGTDTQYF. CDR3 in DNA: TGTGCCAGTAGTATATATGGGGTAGGCACAGATACGCAGTATTTT.

This clone has a handful of counts. This sequence joins TRBV11-3 and TRBJ1-1; D gene unclear. Germline V gene lookup returns CDR1 SGHNT and CDR2 YENEEA. V lost 0 bases and J lost 3, with 5 bases in between. CDR3 length: 13 residues. The CDR3, as DNA: TGTGCCAGCAGCTTAGATAGCCACACTGAAGCTTTCTTT. As protein: CASSLDSHTEAFF.

The chain employs TRBV18 and TRBJ2-1, with TRBD1 identical over 7 bases. Per the germline V gene, CDR1 is KGHSH and CDR2 is LQKENI. V lost 2 bases and J lost 9; bases outside the gene matches: 10. The CDR3 is made up of 15 amino acids. CDR3 in amino acids: CASSPRDSGTGEQFF. In nucleotides, the CDR3 is TGTGCCAGCTCACCAAGGGACAGTGGTACAGGTGAGCAGTTCTTC.

The V call is TRBV29-1, the J call TRBJ2-1; 8 positions agree with TRBD2. CDR1 and CDR2 from the germline V gene are SQVTM and ANQGSEA. The CDR3 has 12 residues. V shed 5 bases, J shed 6 bases, and the junction held 3 bases outside the gene matches. The CDR3: CSVSGRVNEQFF. In DNA form, the CDR3 reads TGCAGCGTTAGCGGGAGAGTCAATGAGCAGTTCTTC.

The sample holds a few counts of this clone. The CDR3 protein is CASSSVAGTVSYEQYF. CDR3 coding DNA: TGTGCCAGCAGCTCAGTCGCCGGGACGGTCTCCTACGAGCAGTACTTC. The chain joins TRBV7-9 to TRBJ2-7; perhaps D is TRBD1 or TRBD2 (5 bases each). V was clipped by 4 bases and J by 0 bases, with 16 bases between them. The CDR3 is 16 residues long. Germline CDR1 and CDR2: SEHNR and FQNEAQ (reference sequence).

This chain joins TRBV4-1 and TRBJ2-3; D is ambiguous. Germline lookup yields CDR1 MGHRA and CDR2 YSYEKL. This CDR3 comprises 13 residues. The ends were cut back, 3 bases at V and 3 bases at J, with 7 bases in the middle. The CDR3 DNA reads as TGCGCCAGCAGCCACACCGGGACAGATACGCAGTATTTT. Translating gives CASSHTGTDTQYF.

This clone is a singleton in its sample. The genes are TRBV7-6 and TRBJ2-7; 7 bases map to TRBD2. The V segment lost 4 bases and the J segment 3 bases; nucleotides outside the gene matches: 12. The CDR3 spans 16 residues. Germline CDR1 is SGHVS and CDR2 is FNYEAQ. The CDR3 loop reads CASSWDPSGPSYEQYF. In DNA form, the CDR3 reads TGTGCCAGCAGCTGGGATCCTAGCGGCCCGAGCTACGAGCAGTACTTC.

The CDR3: CASSLGTGAPLEQYF. CDR3 coding DNA: TGTGCCAGCAGCTTAGGGACAGGCGCACCCCTCGAGCAGTACTTC. The chain is built from TRBV5-6 and TRBJ2-7, with TRBD1 matching 8 bases. The CDR3 has 15 amino acids. Germline CDR1 is SGHDT and CDR2 is YYEEEE. Losses at the gene ends were 2 bases for V and 6 bases for J; bases not matched to a gene: 10.

The V call is TRBV5-1, the J call TRBJ2-1; 8 nucleotides line up with TRBD1. CDR1 and CDR2 from the germline V gene are SGHRS and YFSETQ. V shed 2 bases, J shed 7 bases, and the junction held 8 bases outside the gene matches. The CDR3 has 15 residues. The CDR3 DNA reads as TGCGCCAGCAGCTTAGCAAAGGACAGGGCGAATGAGCAGTTCTTC. It encodes CASSLAKDRANEQFF.

This clone was recorded only once. The chain uses TRBV19 and TRBJ1-1; the match to TRBD1 covers 7 bases. This CDR3 is 16 amino acids long. With 3 bases clipped from V and 4 bases from J, the junction kept 11 bases outside the gene matches. Germline assignment: CDR1 LNHDA and CDR2 SQIVND (reference sequence). The DNA for the CDR3 is TGTGCCAGTAGTATGCAGGGGGTCATCTTATCCACTGAAGCTTTCTTT. It yields the protein CASSMQGVILSTEAFF.

With regard to this clone: One end of the junction does not line up with germline, which may come from a read error. The V and J genes are TRBV7-7 and TRBJ2-5, with D uncertain. The CDR3 has 15 amino acids. In germline, CDR1 is SSHAT, CDR2 FNYEAQ (reference sequence). This CDR3 is CASSLGLTYQETQYF. As DNA, the CDR3 is TGTGCTAGCAGCTTAGGTCTCACGTACCAAGAGACCCAGTACTTC.

The chain uses TRBV5-6 and TRBJ1-4, with 8 bases identical to TRBD1. CDR3 length: 16 residues. Trimming took 2 bases from V and 2 from J; bases not matched to a gene: 5. Germline CDR1 and CDR2: SGHDT and YYEEEE. The CDR3: CASSLGQGWTNEKLFF. CDR3 DNA sequence: TGTGCCAGCAGCTTAGGACAGGGTTGGACTAATGAAAAACTGTTTTTT.

V and J are TRBV18 and TRBJ1-2, with D tentatively TRBD1 (6 bases). Per germline, CDR1 KGHSH and CDR2 LQKENI. V gave up 3 bases and J gave up 10 bases, with 18 bases separating them. This CDR3 has 14 residues. CDR3 DNA: TGTGCCAGCTCACCTGAATTACAGGGAGGGGCCTACACCTTC. It specifies CASSPELQGGAYTF.

This clone was found once. The chain couples TRBV13 to TRBJ2-7, with D perhaps TRBD2 (5 bases). CDR1 PRHDT and CDR2 FYEKMQ come from the germline V gene (reference sequence). V gave up 1 base and J gave up 3 bases, with 7 bases separating them. The CDR3 runs 13 residues. The CDR3 region is CASSLARVYEQYF. The CDR3 DNA follows: TGTGCCAGCAGCTTAGCGAGGGTCTACGAGCAGTACTTC. The full variable domain, its missing parts supplied by reference TRBV13 and TRBJ2-7, is AAGVIQSPRHLIKEKRETATLKCYPIPRHDTVYWYQQGPGQDPQFLISFYEKMQSDKGSIPDRFSAQQFSDYHSELNMSSLELGDSALYFCASSLARVYEQYFGPGTRLTVT.

The chain joins TRBV9 to TRBJ2-3; D ambiguous. Deletions cut 3 bases from V and 2 bases from J, with 7 bases between. This CDR3 is built from 13 residues. Germline V gene lookup returns CDR1 SGDLS and CDR2 YYNGEE. The CDR3 region is CASSGRVTDTQYF. The CDR3 nucleotides are TGTGCCAGCAGCGGGAGAGTCACAGATACGCAGTATTTT.

This chain connects TRBV18 to TRBJ2-6, with D possibly TRBD1 on 5 matching bases. Deletions cut 5 bases from V and 8 bases from J, with 10 bases between. Germline assignment: CDR1 KGHSH and CDR2 LQKENI. This CDR3 contains 13 residues. CDR3: CASSTTETNVLTF. CDR3 nucleotides: TGTGCCAGCTCAACGACAGAAACCAACGTCCTGACTTTC.

This clone was detected only once. This sequence joins TRBV27 and TRBJ2-5; D remains ambiguous. V lost 4 bases, J lost 6 bases, and 6 bases lay in between. The germline V gene has CDR1 MNHEY and CDR2 SMNVEV (reference sequence). The CDR3 has 11 residues. The CDR3 region has the DNA TGTGCCAGCAGTTCCTCCAAGACCCAGTACTTC. It is translated as CASSSSKTQYF.

J is TRBJ1-1 and V is TRBV5-6; no firm D call. Germline loops: CDR1 SGHDT, CDR2 YYEEEE. The V gene lost 3 bases and the J gene lost 0 bases, with 15 bases spanning the gap. The CDR3 runs to 16 residues. The CDR3 coding sequence is TGTGCCAGCAGCTACGGAACCCTACTCATGAACACTGAAGCTTTCTTT. Its protein product is CASSYGTLLMNTEAFF.

J is TRBJ2-1 and V is TRBV29-1, with 8 bases fitting TRBD2. Trimming cost V 3 bases and J 7 bases; bases outside gene matches: 11. Germline CDR1 SQVTM, CDR2 ANQGSEA. The CDR3 has 15 residues. The CDR3 coding sequence is TGCAGCGTTGATGGGGTAGCGGGGTGGGGTAATGAGCAGTTCTTC. Translated, it gives CSVDGVAGWGNEQFF.

The chain uses TRBV10-2 and TRBJ2-5; 11 nucleotides align to TRBD2. Germline CDR1 is WSHSY and CDR2 is SAAADI. The CDR3 is made up of 18 amino acids. The V gene end was trimmed by 0 bases and the J gene end by 4 bases; junction bases not matched to a gene: 10. This CDR3 reads CASSESIVSGRATETQYF. CDR3 nucleotides: TGCGCCAGCAGTGAGTCGATCGTTAGCGGGAGGGCCACAGAGACCCAGTACTTC.

The V and J genes are TRBV18 and TRBJ2-3, with D possibly TRBD1 on 6 matching bases. CDR3 length equals 18 residues. Per germline, CDR1 KGHSH and CDR2 LQKENI. Trimming cost V 4 bases and J 4 bases, with 24 bases left between them. The CDR3 loop reads CASSLVSRGALVADTQYF. The CDR3 nucleotides read TGTGCCAGCTCACTCGTTTCCAGGGGAGCGCTGGTGGCAGATACGCAGTATTTT.

The chain has TRBV14 and TRBJ2-5; no firm D call. The J call may be faulty, since TRBJ2-7 better matches the DNA end. Germline lookup yields CDR1 SGHDN and CDR2 FVKESK. The CDR3 sequence is 15 residues long. The chain's CDR3 is CASSQGHSRVYEQYF. The CDR3 nucleotides read TGTGCCAGCAGCCAAGGACACTCCCGGGTATACGAGCAGTACTTC.